This T cell receptor (beta chain) was sequenced during a study of regulatory T cells in long-lasting Graves disease. This clonotype was seen many times. Sample time point: newly diagnosed GD, antithyroid drugs for less than 3 months. After RNA was extracted from PBMCs, the TCR library was made from it. As a group, patients came from one endocrinology department in Xi'an, China. iRepertoire HTBI primers and Arm-PCR of CDR3 regions built TCR beta libraries. TCRdb ran MiXCR on the multiplex PCR reads and lists one entry per CDR3 protein. The sample consists of about 540,000 distinct CDR3 sequences, 13% of them appearing once. Germline V gives CDR1 KGHSH, CDR2 LQKENI. CDR3 size: 14 residues. Trimming removed 5 bases from V and 7 bases from J; junction bases left unmatched: 8. These data also formed part of another study, on T cells in Graves' hyperthyroidism and ophthalmopathy.

The TCR sequence derives from a man younger than 45 with Graves disease. The sequences come from peripheral blood mononuclear cells (PBMCs), collected at new diagnosis, from a patient treated with antithyroid drugs. This chain connects TRBV18 to TRBJ2-1, with TRBD2 matching 7 bases. The DNA of the CDR3 is TGTGCCAGCTCAGGCGGACTAGTCGGGAATGAGCAGTTCTTC. Translating it yields CASSGGLVGNEQFF.